Listed below are T cell receptor beta chains from one sample, sequenced in a study of cytomegalovirus exposure and HLA in healthy donors. TCRdb's copy holds only in-frame clones and misses some; the assay was immunoSEQ multiplex PCR. The sample shows almost 70,000 clones, 96% of them seen only once. The sample comprised PBMCs. Receptors were obtained from a woman under 30 in good health and CMV-seropositive. CDR3s include the opening cysteine and the closing phenylalanine or tryptophan. The D gene is left open where the match is weak. Clone sizes are given selectively: once, few, many, or a class where the clone is expanded.

V gene	J gene	D gene	clone size	CDR3 protein	CDR3 DNA
TRBV28	TRBJ1-5	TRBD1	NA	CASSFVGQGRSNQPQHF	TGTGCCAGCAGTTTTGTGGGACAGGGACGGAGCAATCAGCCCCAGCATTTT
TRBV28	TRBJ1-1	NA	NA	CASSYRDKNTEAFF	TGTGCCAGCAGCTACCGGGACAAGAACACTGAAGCTTTCTTT
TRBV5-8	TRBJ2-4	TRBD1	NA	CASSLRTGVNIQYF	TGTGCCAGCAGCCTCAGGACAGGCGTTAACATTCAGTACTTC
TRBV7-9	TRBJ2-5	TRBD2	NA	CASSQSGTRYQETQYF	TGTGCCAGCAGCCAAAGCGGGACTAGATATCAAGAGACCCAGTACTTC
TRBV7-2	TRBJ1-2	NA	NA	CASSAPLQITNYGYTF	TGTGCCAGCAGCGCCCCCCTCCAGATTACTAACTATGGCTACACCTTC
TRBV5-6	TRBJ1-5	NA	NA	CASSTTAGQPQHF	TGTGCCAGCAGCACGACCGCCGGGCAGCCCCAGCATTTT
TRBV4-3	TRBJ1-1	TRBD1	NA	CASSVRDRGYAEAFF	TGCGCCAGCAGCGTCCGGGACAGAGGTTACGCTGAAGCTTTCTTT
TRBV7-3	TRBJ2-7	NA	NA	CASSPQPSRSHEQYF	TGTGCCAGCAGCCCTCAACCCTCTCGGAGCCACGAGCAGTACTTC
TRBV28	TRBJ2-4	TRBD1	NA	CASSVTGGAKNIQYF	TGTGCCAGCAGTGTTACAGGGGGAGCCAAAAACATTCAGTACTTC
TRBV9	TRBJ2-5	TRBD2	NA	CASSVWGGEETQYF	TGTGCCAGCAGCGTATGGGGGGGGGAAGAGACCCAGTACTTC
TRBV29-1	TRBJ2-1	NA	NA	CSVDSGLYYNEQFF	TGCAGCGTTGATTCAGGGCTCTATTACAATGAGCAGTTCTTC
TRBV29-1	TRBJ2-4	TRBD2	few	CSVGLAGLQYF	TGCAGCGTTGGCCTAGCGGGATTGCAGTACTTC
TRBV6-5	TRBJ1-2	NA	NA	CASSYRGSNYGYTF	TGTGCCAGCAGTTACAGGGGCTCTAACTATGGCTACACCTTC
TRBV5-1	TRBJ1-4	TRBD1	NA	CASCRDRDEKLFF	TGCGCCAGCTGCCGGGACAGGGATGAAAAACTGTTTTTT
TRBV6-6	TRBJ1-2	TRBD1	NA	CASSYSPRGSDGYTF	TGTGCCAGCAGTTACTCGCCCAGGGGGTCCGATGGCTACACCTTC
TRBV5-6	TRBJ2-5	NA	once	CASSREYPQETQYF	TGTGCCAGCAGCCGCGAATACCCCCAAGAGACCCAGTACTTC
TRBV4-3	TRBJ2-7	TRBD2	NA	CASSQEAGGAFYEQYF	TGCGCCAGCAGCCAAGAGGCGGGAGGCGCTTTCTACGAGCAGTACTTC
TRBV28	TRBJ1-3	NA	NA	CASSLVGTGNTIYF	TGTGCCAGCAGTTTGGTCGGTACTGGAAACACCATATATTTT
TRBV7-9	TRBJ2-7	TRBD2	NA	CASSFLAGNYEQYF	TGTGCCAGCAGCTTCTTAGCGGGAAACTACGAGCAGTACTTC
TRBV27	TRBJ2-2	TRBD2	NA	CASRLREARSGELFF	TGTGCCAGCAGACTTCGGGAGGCTCGGTCCGGGGAGCTGTTTTTT
TRBV27	TRBJ2-1	NA	NA	CASSFGGSYNEQFF	TGTGCCAGCAGTTTTGGCGGGTCATACAATGAGCAGTTCTTC
TRBV20-1	TRBJ2-1	NA	NA	CSAPYNEQFF	TGCAGTGCCCCTTACAATGAGCAGTTCTTC
TRBV5-8	TRBJ2-3	NA	NA	CASSLGGAQYF	TGTGCCAGCAGCTTGGGAGGTGCGCAGTATTTT
TRBV5-6	TRBJ2-7	TRBD1	NA	CASSLPDRGPYEQYF	TGTGCCAGCAGCTTGCCGGACAGGGGGCCCTACGAGCAGTACTTC
TRBV6-5	TRBJ1-4	TRBD1	NA	CASSEDRGLFELFF	TGTGCCAGCAGTGAAGACAGGGGCTTGTTTGAACTGTTTTTT
TRBV11-2	TRBJ2-1	TRBD2	once	CASSLGVAGVDNEQFF	TGTGCCAGCAGCTTAGGAGTAGCGGGAGTAGACAATGAGCAGTTCTTC
TRBV6-5	TRBJ1-2	NA	few	CASSYQSHYGYTF	TGTGCCAGCAGTTATCAGTCCCACTATGGCTACACCTTC
TRBV9	TRBJ2-3	NA	NA	CASSVGQLNTDTQYF	TGTGCCAGCAGCGTAGGACAGTTAAACACAGATACGCAGTATTTT
TRBV2	TRBJ2-1	NA	NA	CASDVSDEQFF	TGTGCCAGCGACGTGAGCGATGAGCAGTTCTTC
TRBV4-2	TRBJ2-5	NA	NA	CASSQEVAAYQETQYF	TGTGCCAGCAGCCAAGAGGTAGCGGCGTACCAAGAGACCCAGTACTTC
TRBV7-9	TRBJ2-2	TRBD1	NA	CASSLALSRDRDAGELFF	TGTGCCAGCAGCTTAGCGCTAAGCCGGGACAGGGATGCCGGGGAGCTGTTTTTT
TRBV14	TRBJ2-1	TRBD2	once	CASSQDFGTSGRFYNEQFF	TGTGCCAGCAGCCAAGATTTTGGGACTAGCGGTCGTTTTTACAATGAGCAGTTCTTC
TRBV28	TRBJ2-7	NA	NA	CASSLMGLSYEQYF	TGTGCCAGCAGTTTAATGGGCCTTTCCTACGAGCAGTACTTC
TRBV7-2	TRBJ2-1	NA	NA	CASSYRQSSYNEQFF	TGTGCCAGCAGTTATCGACAGAGCTCCTACAATGAGCAGTTCTTC
TRBV14	TRBJ1-2	NA	NA	CASSQDLRQSNGYTF	TGTGCCAGCAGCCAAGATCTTAGACAGTCTAACGGCTACACCTTC
TRBV19	TRBJ2-2	NA	NA	CASSIGVGVGTGELFF	TGTGCCAGTAGTATCGGCGTCGGGGTGGGAACCGGGGAGCTGTTTTTT
TRBV5-1	TRBJ2-4	NA	NA	CASSLKGGENIQYF	TGCGCCAGCAGCTTAAAAGGGGGGGAAAACATTCAGTACTTC
TRBV5-4	TRBJ2-3	TRBD2	NA	CASTLSGRSDTQYF	TGTGCCAGCACCCTAAGCGGGAGGTCAGATACGCAGTATTTT
TRBV6-1	TRBJ2-3	NA	NA	CASSIEVTDTQYF	TGTGCCAGCAGTATTGAGGTGACAGATACGCAGTATTTT
TRBV28	TRBJ1-1	NA	NA	CASLGRALRGAFF	TGTGCCAGCCTTGGGAGGGCCCTTCGAGGAGCTTTCTTT
TRBV19	TRBJ1-5	TRBD1	few	CASSGGQGGNQPQHF	TGTGCCAGTAGTGGGGGACAGGGCGGCAATCAGCCCCAGCATTTT